This entry describes one T cell receptor beta chain. Genomic DNA, the template, was used for profiling of the TCR beta VDJ and CDR3. TCRdb fed the reads into MiXCR, producing one record per CDR3 protein. This table has hundreds of thousands of distinct CDR3 sequences, just under 70% appearing once. This specimen comes from a study of CD8+CD57+ T cells in acquired aplastic anemia. Study as a whole: The average for DNA from sorted CD4+ and CD8+ cells was roughly 3 ug. Healthy donors averaged about 10 million reads for CD4+ cells.

Looked up from germline, CDR1 is LNHNV and CDR2 is YYDKDF (reference sequence). The CDR3 contains 15 residues. V lost 4 bases, J lost 3 bases, and 14 bases lay in between. The sequencing input was sorted CD4+, CD8+, or CD8+CD57+ T cells (not recorded which) from PBMCs. The TCR comes from a human donor in good health, serving as a control. This chain joins TRBV15 and TRBJ2-3; TRBD1 or TRBD2 may be the D gene (5 bases each). The CDR3 spells CATSNRDRGTDTQYF. The CDR3 DNA follows: TGTGCCACCAGCAATAGGGACCGCGGGACAGATACGCAGTATTTT.